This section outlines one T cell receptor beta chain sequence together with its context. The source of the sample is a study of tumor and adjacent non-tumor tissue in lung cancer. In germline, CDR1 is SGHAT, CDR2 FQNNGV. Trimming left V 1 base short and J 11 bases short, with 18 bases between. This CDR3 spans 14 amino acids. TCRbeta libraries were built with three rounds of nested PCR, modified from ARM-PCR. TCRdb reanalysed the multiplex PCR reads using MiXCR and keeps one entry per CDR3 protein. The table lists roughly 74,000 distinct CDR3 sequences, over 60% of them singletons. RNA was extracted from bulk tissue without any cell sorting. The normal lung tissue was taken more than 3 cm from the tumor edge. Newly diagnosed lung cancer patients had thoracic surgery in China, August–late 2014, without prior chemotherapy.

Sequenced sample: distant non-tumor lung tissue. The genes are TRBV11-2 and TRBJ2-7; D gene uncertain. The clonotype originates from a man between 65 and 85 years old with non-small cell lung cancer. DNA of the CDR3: TGTGCCAGCAGCTTAGTTGGTTGGTATAGAGAGAAGTACTTC. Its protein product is CASSLVGWYREKYF. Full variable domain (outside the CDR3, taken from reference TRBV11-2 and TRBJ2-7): EAGVAQSPRYKIIEKRQSVAFWCNPISGHATLYWYQQILGQGPKLLIQFQNNGVVDDSQLPKDRFSAERLKGVDSTLKIQPAKLEDSAVYLCASSLVGWYREKYFGPGTRLTVT.